Reported below is one T cell receptor beta chain. Its antigen is currently unknown. The sample comes from a study of T cell responses to AZD1222 COVID-19 vaccine. Whole-study context: Investigators merged groups given second doses at roughly 4 or roughly 12 weeks. General observations from the study: Researchers took repertoire samples only after the peak T cell response had come. The study found Spike-specific TCR breadth and depth rose after two AZD1222 doses. Spike regions recognized by vaccine-associated CD4 TCRs spanned the protein, led by 160-218 and 743-854.

Profiling relied on immunoSEQ multiplex PCR, and the TCRdb table lists in-frame clones only, not all of them. The sample consists of some 96,000 clones, roughly 88% of them appearing once. J lost 5 bases, V lost 2 bases, and 15 bases had no gene match. This CDR3 is 16 amino acids long. Germline CDR1 GTSNPN, CDR2 SVGIG (reference sequence). This chain joins TRBV30 and TRBJ2-7; 7 positions match TRBD2. This TCR came from an adult in good health. Material: peripheral blood, obtained on day 0 of AZD1222 vaccination. DNA for the CDR3: TGTGCCTGGAGTTCCCGAGGGGCAGGGAGGGGAAACGAGCAGTACTTC. Translation: CAWSSRGAGRGNEQYF.